Each of the 16 T cell receptor beta chains below was sequenced from the same sample in a study of Ad26.COV2.S vaccination and SARS-CoV-2 variants. Treatment noted: over 15 received Ad26.COV2.S at low or high dose, single or two shots; roughly 5 received placebo; per-sample allocation not given. Sampling was done on day 63 after the first vaccine or placebo injection. The assay was immunoSEQ multiplex PCR, and TCRdb's table has in-frame clones only and misses some. Of hundreds of thousands of clones detected, approximately 87% appear once; the ten largest clones hold 2.5% to 3.5%. Sequences were derived from peripheral blood, sampled in a trial of Ad26.COV2.S vaccine versus placebo. All receptors derive from a person between 18 and 65 years old who received the Ad26.COV2.S COVID-19 vaccine or a placebo.

The chain joins TRBV11-3 to TRBJ1-1, with a possible D match to TRBD1 (6 bases). Germline loops: CDR1 SGHNT, CDR2 YENEEA. The CDR3 extends over 14 amino acids. V was pared by 5 bases and J by 0 bases, with 10 bases between. The CDR3 region has the DNA TGTGCCAGCAGCCTAGGGGGTATGAACACTGAAGCTTTCTTT. Translated: CASSLGGMNTEAFF.

This chain joins TRBV6-2 or TRBV6-3 and TRBJ1-5; no definite D call. Per the germline V gene, CDR1 is MNHEY and CDR2 is SVGEGT. The CDR3 runs 18 residues. V shed 2 bases and J shed 11 bases, with 28 bases lying between them. DNA for the CDR3: TGTGCCAGCAGTTACGACCGCAAGGGCGGACCGGTTGCGGGAGCCCAGCATTTT. The encoded protein is CASSYDRKGGPVAGAQHF.

J is TRBJ1-1 and V is TRBV9; D is undetermined. Trimming removed 1 base at V and 6 bases at J, with 16 bases between. The germline CDR1 and CDR2 sequences are SGDLS and YYNGEE. The CDR3 is 15 amino acids. The CDR3 DNA is TGTGCCAGCAGCGTACGATCAGAGGGCGGAGCTGAAGCTTTCTTT. As protein: CASSVRSEGGAEAFF.

The chain links TRBV29-1 to TRBJ2-3, with TRBD2 identical over 8 bases. The CDR3 has 13 residues. V dropped 5 bases and J dropped 3; count of bases not matched to a gene: 4. Looked up from germline, CDR1 is SQVTM and CDR2 is ANQGSEA. The CDR3 region is CSVRGGGTDTQYF. CDR3 sequence (DNA): TGCAGCGTTCGAGGCGGGGGGACAGATACGCAGTATTTT.

This rearrangement joins TRBV18 to TRBJ2-5, with 12 bases matching TRBD2. In germline, CDR1 is KGHSH, CDR2 LQKENI. V was clipped by 6 bases and J by 7 bases; unmatched bases: 12. The CDR3 totals 16 residues. CDR3 in amino acids: CASSPPTSGRRVTQYF. CDR3 nucleotide sequence: TGTGCCAGCTCGCCCCCGACTAGCGGGAGAAGGGTGACCCAGTACTTC.

The CDR3 DNA follows: TGTGCCAGCAGACAGGGGGCGGGAGAGACCCAGTACTTC. Amino acids: CASRQGAGETQYF. The V and J genes are TRBV13 and TRBJ2-5, with 9 bases aligning to TRBD1. This CDR3 spans 13 amino acids. In germline, CDR1 is PRHDT, CDR2 FYEKMQ (reference sequence). V lost 6 bases to trimming and J lost 4 bases; unmatched junction nucleotides: 3.

The chain uses TRBV7-2 and TRBJ1-1; D unclear. The germline V gene has CDR1 SGHTA and CDR2 FQGNSA. This CDR3 contains 13 residues. V shed 0 bases and J shed 4 bases, with 6 bases lying between them. CDR3 sequence: CASSLAWGTEAFF. The DNA of the CDR3 is TGTGCCAGCAGCTTAGCATGGGGCACTGAAGCTTTCTTT.

V is TRBV7-8 and J is TRBJ2-1; D is unresolved. The germline V and J ends were trimmed by 4 bases and 0 bases, with 13 bases remaining between them. This CDR3 is 16 amino acids long. Germline V lookup: CDR1 SGHVS, CDR2 FQNEAQ. CDR3 in amino acids: CASSSRPLASYNEQFF. The CDR3 DNA reads TGTGCCAGCAGCTCCAGACCACTCGCCTCCTACAATGAGCAGTTCTTC.

The chain recombines TRBV5-4 with TRBJ2-1; perhaps TRBD2 as D (6 bases). V was clipped by 0 bases and J by 0 bases, with 13 bases between them. The V gene's germline CDR1 is SGHNT and CDR2 YYREEE (reference sequence). The CDR3 sequence is 17 residues long. The CDR3 is CASSLGSGRGSYNEQFF. CDR3 bases: TGTGCCAGCAGCTTGGGGTCCGGGAGAGGCTCCTACAATGAGCAGTTCTTC.

The chain is built from TRBV27 and TRBJ1-3, with TRBD1 as a possible D gene (5 bases). This CDR3 is 13 amino acids long. Trimming cost V 2 bases and J 3 bases, with 5 bases left between them. Germline CDR1 is MNHEY and CDR2 is SMNVEV (reference sequence). CDR3: CASSLGGGNTIYF. The CDR3 region has the DNA TGTGCCAGCAGTTTAGGGGGTGGAAACACCATATATTTT.

This clone was seen a single time. V and J are TRBV6-5 and TRBJ1-1; D is undetermined. The V gene lost 7 bases and the J gene lost 1 base, with 16 bases spanning the gap. The length of the CDR3 is 15 residues. CDR1 and CDR2 from the germline V gene are MNHEY and SVGAGI. CDR3 DNA: TGTGCCAGCATCCGAACCGGGCCCACGAACACTGAAGCTTTCTTT. Translating it yields CASIRTGPTNTEAFF.

J is TRBJ2-3 and V is TRBV6-5; perhaps TRBD1 as D (7 bases). V was cut by 2 bases and J by 4 bases, with 10 bases left in between. This CDR3 is 14 amino acids long. Germline V gene data show CDR1 as MNHEY and CDR2 as SVGAGI. CDR3 sequence (DNA): TGTGCCAGCAGTTACGGCAGGGGGGCAGATACGCAGTATTTT. As protein: CASSYGRGADTQYF.

This rearrangement joins TRBV5-1 to TRBJ1-2; D gene unclear. The CDR3 totals 12 residues. The ends were cut back, 4 bases at V and 5 bases at J, with 9 bases in the middle. Germline V CDR1 and CDR2: SGHRS, YFSETQ. This CDR3 reads CASSVDGYGYTF. DNA of the CDR3: TGCGCCAGCAGCGTGGACGGTTATGGCTACACCTTC.

The rearrangement uses TRBV7-2 and TRBJ2-5; 11 bases fit TRBD2. The J segment lost 2 bases and the V segment lost 6 bases, leaving 8 bases of the junction unmatched. The CDR3 extends over 16 amino acids. CDR1 SGHTA and CDR2 FQGNSA come from the germline V gene. This CDR3 reads CASRWSSGGPQETQYF. The DNA for the CDR3 is TGTGCCAGCAGGTGGTCTAGCGGGGGGCCTCAAGAGACCCAGTACTTC. Supplemented by reference TRBV7-2 and TRBJ2-5, the full variable domain reads GAGVSQSPSNKVTEKGKDVELRCDPISGHTALYWYRQSLGQGLEFLIYFQGNSAPDKSGLPSDRFSAERTGGSVSTLTIQRTQQEDSAVYLCASRWSSGGPQETQYFGPGTRLLVL.

This chain joins TRBV7-9 and TRBJ2-7; a weak D match, TRBD2 (6 bases). From germline, CDR1 is SEHNR and CDR2 FQNEAQ (reference sequence). Trimming shortened V by 0 bases and J by 2 bases, and 14 bases separated the two germline ends. This CDR3 has 16 residues. Here the CDR3 DNA reads TGTGCCAGCAGCTTAGCGCGGGGCAGGAGCACCTACGAGCAGTACTTC. Its translation is CASSLARGRSTYEQYF. Complete variable domain (other parts from reference TRBV7-9 and TRBJ2-7): DTGVSQNPRHKITKRGQNVTFRCDPISEHNRLYWYRQTLGQGPEFLTYFQNEAQLEKSRLLSDRFSAERPKGSFSTLEIQRTEQGDSAMYLCASSLARGRSTYEQYFGPGTRLTVT.

This clone showed up just once. The chain links TRBV23-1 to TRBJ2-7; TRBD1 aligns across 8 bases. TRBV23-1 is given ORF status, its function remaining uncertain. Germline trimming cut 3 bases from V and 2 bases from J; bases unmatched to any gene: 3. The CDR3 is 14 residues long. The CDR3 loop is CASSHPGQAYEQYF. CDR3 DNA sequence: TGCGCCAGCAGTCATCCGGGACAGGCCTACGAGCAGTACTTC.